The clone carrying this TCR beta chain was detected only once. As yet, its antigen is unknown. The CDR3 has 13 amino acids. Trimming cost V 2 bases and J 6 bases, with 8 bases left between them. Germline CDR1 reads SGHDT; CDR2 reads YYEEEE. The sample originates from a study of memory CD4+ T cells and cytomegalovirus serostatus. Study-wide findings and caveats: Of 150 to 200 reported CMV TCRbeta sequences, around 62 were found in memory CD4+ repertoires. A US-trained random forest predicted CMV serostatus with median AUC around 0.9.

The sort gate was single viable CD3+CD4+CD8-CD45RO+ cells for memory CD4+ T cells. CD4+ T cells were isolated by positive magnetic selection. The assay was immunoSEQ multiplex PCR, and TCRdb's table has in-frame clones only and misses some. The repertoire holds tens of thousands of clones, with approximately 80% as singletons. Sequenced sample: memory CD4+ T cells from blood. This TCR was recovered from an adult in good health and CMV-seronegative. The J gene is TRBJ1-4, the V gene TRBV5-6; D call uncertain. In DNA form, the CDR3 reads TGTGCCAGCAGCTTAAGGGAGCATGAAAAACTGTTTTTT. Translating gives CASSLREHEKLFF. The full variable domain, rest sourced from reference TRBV5-6 and TRBJ1-4, is DAGVTQSPTHLIKTRGQQVTLRCSPKSGHDTVSWYQQALGQGPQFIFQYYEEEERQRGNFPDRFSGHQFPNYSSELNVNALLLGDSALYLCASSLREHEKLFFGSGTQLSVL.